This T cell receptor beta chain stems from a study of radiotherapy plus CTLA-4 blockade in lung cancer. The data were produced by immunoSEQ multiplex PCR, yet TCRdb's version contains in-frame clones alone and is incomplete. The table has approximately 80,000 clones, just under 75% seen once. Trimming at V came to 6 bases and at J to 3 bases, leaving 9 bases not matched to a gene. The CDR3 extends over 15 amino acids. Germline loops: CDR1 MNHEY, CDR2 SVGAGI. Of note for this clone: As yet, its antigen is unknown.

The study, taken as a whole, reports: After treatment with radiotherapy plus ipilimumab, TCR clones that came from the tumor expanded in blood.

The input for sequencing was peripheral blood, taken from a patient treated with radiotherapy plus ipilimumab. The sequence derives from a human donor with non-small cell lung cancer whose response to radiotherapy plus ipilimumab could not be evaluated. The chain combines TRBV6-5 with TRBJ2-7, with 9 bases matching TRBD1. The CDR3 protein is CASRNRDRDHYEQYF. In DNA, the CDR3 is TGTGCCAGCAGAAACCGGGACAGGGACCACTACGAGCAGTACTTC.